What follows are 4 T cell receptor beta chains derived from one specimen sequenced in a study of cytomegalovirus exposure and HLA in healthy donors (dated by TCRdb to about 2017). The library was obtained by the immunoSEQ multiplex PCR assay. For the multiplex PCR, a mixture combining 60 forward primers for TCR Vbeta segments and 13 reverse primers for TCR Jbeta segments was used. What TCRdb holds here is the immuneACCESS table cut down to in-frame rearrangements. Part of the clones is not present; checked against another copy, under half of the missing clones reflect an unresolved V gene, and the others are unexplained. A total of about 98,000 clones appear in this sample, approximately 80% of them only once. Approximately 3.7% of the sample rests with the top ten. Input material: PBMCs. These receptor sequences come from a female donor in good health and CMV-seropositive.

The CDR3 bases are TGTGCGGGAAGACAGGGGCAGTCTAATGAAAAACTGTTTTTT. It yields the protein CAGRQGQSNEKLFF. This chain joins TRBV30 and TRBJ1-4, with 8 bases fitting TRBD1. Germline V gene lookup returns CDR1 GTSNPN and CDR2 SVGIG (reference sequence). This CDR3 has 14 amino acids.

This chain uses TRBV6-1 with TRBJ1-5, with D hard to call. Trimming stripped 4 bases from V and 7 bases from J, with 5 bases between. This CDR3 has 11 amino acids. The V gene's germline CDR1 is MNHNS and CDR2 SASEGT. DNA of the CDR3: TGTGCCAGCAGTGGCGGGCAGCCCCAGCATTTT. It is translated as CASSGGQPQHF.

The chain joins TRBV6-1 to TRBJ2-7; 7 nucleotides align to TRBD1. This CDR3 contains 15 residues. The V gene's germline CDR1 is MNHNS and CDR2 SASEGT. Trimming cost V 4 bases and J 3 bases; bases outside gene matches: 9. CDR3 in amino acids: CASSAWDSGFYEQYF. DNA of the CDR3: TGTGCCAGCAGTGCATGGGACAGCGGTTTCTACGAGCAGTACTTC.

The chain recombines TRBV19 with TRBJ1-1; 11 nucleotides agree with TRBD1. Germline V gene lookup returns CDR1 LNHDA and CDR2 SQIVND (reference sequence). This CDR3 has 17 residues. J was trimmed by 0 bases and V by 6 bases; bases with no gene match: 9. The CDR3 protein is CASRPGTGGAMNTEAFF. CDR3 bases: TGTGCCAGTAGGCCCGGGACAGGGGGTGCCATGAACACTGAAGCTTTCTTT.